This T cell receptor beta chain is from a study of blood T cell repertoires in COVID-19. Overall study: Samples taken during acute and convalescent COVID-19 were collected in the United States, Italy and Spain. In each case, the material was cDNA or gDNA derived from T cells, B-cell-depleted T cells, or PBMCs.

Study processing details: Reference gene primer amplification yielded estimated nucleated cell counts. Sequencing used immunoSEQ multiplex PCR; TCRdb keeps in-frame clones, though not all of them. The D gene and trimming were derived from the DNA, and the V and J assignments and clone size from that table. The table lists about 110,000 clones, 88% of them singletons. This clone came up once. This clonotype originated in a human donor in a cohort sampled during active COVID-19. Input material: peripheral blood.

The chain's CDR3 is CASATWEGEETQYF. The DNA of the CDR3 is TGTGCCAGCGCGACCTGGGAGGGCGAAGAGACCCAGTACTTC. This chain connects TRBV27 to TRBJ2-5; 7 nucleotides line up with TRBD2. Germline CDR1 MNHEY, CDR2 SMNVEV (reference sequence). The J segment lost 3 bases and the V segment lost 8 bases, leaving 9 bases of the junction unmatched. The CDR3 sequence is 14 residues long.